One and the same sample provided the 2 T cell receptor beta chains below, sequenced in a study of CD8 T cells in Susac syndrome. Reverse transcription of roughly 0.45 to 1 ug RNA used random hexamers. From the immunoSEQ multiplex PCR reads, TCRdb called clonotypes with MiXCR, one entry per CDR3 protein. Here the sample spans under 85,000 distinct CDR3 sequences, 85% to 95% being singletons. The sequenced sample was CD8+ T cells from PBMCs. These receptors were collected from a human donor with Susac syndrome.

The V and J genes are TRBV5-1 and TRBJ1-4; D gene ambiguous. The V and J ends lost 3 bases and 7 bases respectively, with 10 bases between them. Germline V gene sequence: CDR1 SGHRS, CDR2 YFSETQ. The CDR3 length is 13 residues. The CDR3 reads CASSSGFGEKLFF. The CDR3 bases are TGCGCCAGCAGCTCGGGGTTCGGTGAAAAACTGTTTTTT. Full variable domain (remainder filled in from reference TRBV5-1 and TRBJ1-4): KAGVTQTPRYLIKTRGQQVTLSCSPISGHRSVSWYQQTPGQGLQFLFEYFSETQRNKGNFPGRFSGRQFSNSRSEMNVSTLELGDSALYLCASSSGFGEKLFFGSGTQLSVL.

This chain connects TRBV7-3 to TRBJ2-1; maybe TRBD2 (6 bases). This CDR3 comprises 14 residues. The ends were cut back, 2 bases at V and 8 bases at J, with 13 bases in the middle. Germline CDR1 SGHTA, CDR2 FQGTGA. The CDR3 loop is CASSLWGERDEQFF. The DNA of the CDR3 is TGTGCCAGCAGCTTATGGGGGGAGAGGGATGAGCAGTTCTTC.